This T cell receptor (beta chain) was identified during a study of cytomegalovirus exposure and HLA in healthy donors. Background on the study: There were approximately 80 million unique TCRs (from HLA-typed donors) in an early data release.

Comment on this clone: Its antigen remains unknown.

Study-wide points: As a later analysis showed, several of the most significant clusters appeared to be linked to common viral pathogens. In an earlier analysis, productive rearrangement rates for most beta V segments clustered near 87% or 30%.

The PCR contained 60 Vbeta and 13 Jbeta primers. The repertoire was sequenced with immunoSEQ multiplex PCR; TCRdb's copy has only in-frame clones and lacks some. The sample contains roughly 80,000 clones, 62% of which appear only once. The CDR3 covers 14 residues. Germline loops: CDR1 LNHDA, CDR2 SQIVND (reference sequence). V lost 8 bases and J lost 5; bases outside the gene matches: 5. This chain links TRBV19 with TRBJ2-3; 12 nucleotides agree with TRBD1. The sample comprised PBMCs. This TCR was recovered from a male donor in good health and CMV-seropositive. The CDR3 sequence: CASGDRGLKDTQYF. The DNA for the CDR3 is TGTGCCAGTGGGGACAGGGGGCTGAAAGATACGCAGTATTTT. The full variable domain, completed using reference TRBV19 and TRBJ2-3, is DGGITQSPKYLFRKEGQNVTLSCEQNLNHDAMYWYRQDPGQGLRLIYYSQIVNDFQKGDIAEGYSVSREKKESFPLTVTSAQKNPTAFYLCASGDRGLKDTQYFGPGTRLTVL.